The 26 T cell receptor beta chains below all came from one sample that was sequenced in a study of blood T cells in healthy people across ages. Through a sample-barcoded 5' primer and a J-beta primer mix, a second PCR was run for roughly 6 to 11 cycles. Using its own MiXCR run on the 5' RACE reads, TCRdb lists one record per CDR3 protein. The repertoire consists of about 1.4 million distinct CDR3 sequences, with approximately 60% occurring once and the leading ten covering 6.5% to 8.5%. Sequencing was done on a sample of blood. Receptor source: a man aged 18 to 29 in good health.

The chain uses TRBV6-5 and TRBJ2-5; TRBD1 matches at 8 bases. Germline assignment: CDR1 MNHEY and CDR2 SVGAGI. V shed 7 bases and J 2 bases; nucleotides not matched to a gene: 9. The CDR3 covers 15 residues. DNA for the CDR3: TGTGCCAGCAAGAGAGGACAGGGCTTACAAGAGACCCAGTACTTC. This encodes CASKRGQGLQETQYF.

This rearrangement joins TRBV6-2 or TRBV6-3 to TRBJ2-7, with D perhaps TRBD2 (6 bases). Germline CDR1 reads MNHEY; CDR2 reads SVGEGT. CDR3 size: 14 residues. Trimming left V 2 bases short and J 3 bases short, with 11 bases between. The CDR3, as DNA: TGTGCCAGCAGTTACGGGGGGTCGAACTACGAGCAGTACTTC. It codes for CASSYGGSNYEQYF.

V and J are TRBV7-9 and TRBJ2-3; TRBD1 is a possible D gene (6 bases). Trimming took off 1 base at V and 2 bases at J, with 16 bases between the two ends. The CDR3 is made up of 17 amino acids. Germline CDR1 SEHNR, CDR2 FQNEAQ (reference sequence). CDR3 in amino acids: CASSLGPGQFSTDTQYF. The CDR3 nucleotides are TGTGCCAGCAGCTTAGGGCCGGGACAATTCTCCACAGATACGCAGTATTTT.

This chain uses TRBV14 with TRBJ1-1; 9 bases line up with TRBD1. The CDR3 is 14 amino acids. Losses at the gene ends were 4 bases for V and 6 bases for J; bases not matched to a gene: 6. Germline values: CDR1 SGHDN, CDR2 FVKESK. The chain's CDR3 is CASSPGTGFAEAFF. The CDR3 bases are TGTGCCAGCAGCCCCGGGACAGGGTTCGCTGAAGCTTTCTTT.

The chain joins TRBV11-2 to TRBJ2-4; D unclear. Trimming took off 4 bases at V and 0 bases at J, with 16 bases between the two ends. This CDR3 has 17 amino acids. Germline values: CDR1 SGHAT, CDR2 FQNNGV. In nucleotides, the CDR3 is TGTGCCAGCAGCTCCGCCAGAAGGGATATAGCCAAAAACATTCAGTACTTC. This codes for CASSSARRDIAKNIQYF.

The chain has TRBV7-9 and TRBJ2-1; D unresolved. This CDR3 spans 16 amino acids. Trimming took off 5 bases at V and 4 bases at J, with 18 bases between the two ends. CDR1 and CDR2 from the germline V gene are SEHNR and FQNEAQ (reference sequence). The CDR3 DNA sequence: TGTGCCAGCAGCCCCTCCGCCGGACGAAATTACAATGAGCAGTTCTTC. Its protein product is CASSPSAGRNYNEQFF.

This chain connects TRBV5-1 to TRBJ2-4; TRBD1 might be the D (7 bases). The CDR3 runs to 14 residues. The V gene's germline CDR1 is SGHRS and CDR2 YFSETQ. V was shortened by 4 bases and J by 9 bases, with 17 bases between the two germline ends. This chain's CDR3 is CASSGGQAGSIQYF. CDR3 nucleotides: TGCGCCAGCAGCGGCGGACAGGCGGGGAGCATTCAGTACTTC.

The V gene is TRBV7-9, the J gene TRBJ2-1; tentative D call: TRBD1 (6 bases). The germline CDR1 and CDR2 sequences are SEHNR and FQNEAQ (reference sequence). The CDR3 has 15 residues. Trimming took off 5 bases at V and 8 bases at J, with 19 bases between the two ends. DNA of the CDR3: TGTGCCAGCAGCCCGGGACAAAGTGTTAGTGATGAGCAGTTCTTC. This sequence encodes CASSPGQSVSDEQFF.

The sample holds a few counts of this clonotype. The junction differs from germline at one of its ends, possibly a read error. This chain uses TRBV9 with TRBJ2-1; no clear D. This CDR3 comprises 11 residues. Germline V gene data show CDR1 as SGDLS and CDR2 as YYNGEE. This CDR3 is CASSVENEQFF. The DNA for the CDR3 is TGTGCCAGCAGTGTAGAGAATGAGCAGTTCTTC. Variable domain in full (rest from reference TRBV9 and TRBJ2-1): DSGVTQTPKHLITATGQRVTLRCSPRSGDLSVYWYQQSLDQGLQFLIQYYNGEERAKGNILERFSAQQFPDLHSELNLSSLELGDSALYFCASSVENEQFFGPGTRLTVL.

The gene calls are TRBV20-1 and TRBJ2-7, with a possible D match to TRBD1 (6 bases). Trimming stripped 3 bases from V and 4 bases from J, with 19 bases between. CDR3 length equals 15 residues. Per germline, CDR1 DFQATT and CDR2 SNEGSKA (reference sequence). This CDR3 is CSASRTALTGYEQYF. For the CDR3, the DNA is TGCAGTGCTAGTAGGACAGCTCTCACGGGATACGAGCAGTACTTC.

V and J are TRBV10-3 and TRBJ2-3, with 11 bases identical to TRBD1. V gave up 11 bases and J gave up 5 bases; unmatched junction bases: 3. Germline assignment: CDR1 ENHRY and CDR2 SYGVKD. This CDR3 comprises 12 residues. CDR3 nucleotides: TGTGCCGTCGGGACAGGGGGAGATACGCAGTATTTT. This encodes CAVGTGGDTQYF.

Only a few counts were recorded for this clonotype. The J gene is TRBJ1-5, the V gene TRBV6-2 or TRBV6-3, with 9 bases fitting TRBD1. CDR1 and CDR2 (germline): MNHEY, SVGEGT. The CDR3 totals 16 residues. The trim removed 5 bases at V and 4 bases at J, leaving 9 bases unmatched. This chain's CDR3 is CASSLTGTGPNQPQHF. The CDR3 DNA is TGTGCCAGCAGTCTTACCGGGACAGGGCCTAATCAGCCCCAGCATTTT.

The J gene is TRBJ1-2, the V gene TRBV2, with D perhaps matching TRBD1 (5 bases). CDR1 and CDR2 from the germline V gene are SNHLY and FYNNEI. V shed 7 bases and J shed 0 bases, with 18 bases lying between them. The CDR3 has 16 amino acids. CDR3 sequence: CASTSGPGETNYGYTF. The CDR3 nucleotides are TGTGCCAGCACTTCGGGACCAGGAGAGACTAACTATGGCTACACCTTC.

The V gene is TRBV3-1, the J gene TRBJ1-2, with 8 bases aligning to TRBD1. Germline V gives CDR1 LGHDT, CDR2 YNNKEL (reference sequence). CDR3 length equals 17 residues. After removal of 2 bases from V and 4 bases from J, the junction contained 12 bases not matched to a gene. Written as DNA, the CDR3 is TGTGCCAGCAGCCAACCCGCGGGGACAGGCAATTCCTATGGCTACACCTTC. Translating it yields CASSQPAGTGNSYGYTF.

V and J are TRBV7-2 and TRBJ1-2; 10 bases line up with TRBD1. The CDR3 length is 15 residues. The junction had 7 bases not matched to a gene; V was cut back by 8 bases and J by 1 base. CDR1 SGHTA and CDR2 FQGNSA come from the germline V gene. The CDR3 reads CASVRQGAFNYGYTF. The CDR3 DNA reads as TGTGCCAGCGTACGACAGGGGGCCTTTAACTATGGCTACACCTTC.

This sequence joins TRBV27 and TRBJ1-1; TRBD1 aligns across 8 bases. The J segment lost 1 base and the V segment lost 6 bases, leaving 7 bases of the junction unmatched. From germline, CDR1 is MNHEY and CDR2 SMNVEV (reference sequence). The CDR3 has 15 amino acids. The CDR3 reads CASSYQGATNTEAFF. CDR3 DNA: TGTGCCAGCAGCTATCAGGGGGCAACGAACACTGAAGCTTTCTTT.

In this sample, this clonotype turned up a few times. CDR3 region: CASKGQGGNEQYF. In nucleotides, the CDR3 is TGTGCCAGCAAAGGACAGGGAGGGAACGAGCAGTACTTC. V gene TRBV2 combines with J gene TRBJ2-7, with TRBD1 as a possible D gene (8 bases). From germline, CDR1 is SNHLY and CDR2 FYNNEI. V lost 7 bases and J 5 bases, leaving 15 bases between the germline ends. There are 13 residues in the CDR3.

This sequence joins TRBV4-2 and TRBJ2-5; D not resolved. The CDR3 length is 15 residues. V was pared by 0 bases and J by 2 bases, with 10 bases between. CDR1 is LGHNA and CDR2 is YNFKEQ in the germline V gene. CDR3 in amino acids: CASSQEGTQQETQYF. The CDR3, as DNA: TGTGCCAGCAGCCAAGAGGGAACACAGCAAGAGACCCAGTACTTC.

The chain is built from TRBV7-9 and TRBJ1-4, with 9 bases aligning to TRBD1. Germline values: CDR1 SEHNR, CDR2 FQNEAQ (reference sequence). The CDR3 sequence is 16 residues long. The V segment lost 5 bases and the J segment 5 bases; nucleotides outside the gene matches: 9. The CDR3 protein is CASSHIRTGENEKLFF. DNA for the CDR3: TGTGCCAGCAGCCACATAAGGACAGGGGAGAATGAAAAACTGTTTTTT.

Concerning this clonotype itself: Sequence at one end of the junction differs from germline and may be a read error. This chain joins TRBV10-3 and TRBJ1-6; perhaps TRBD1 as D (6 bases). This CDR3 spans 15 amino acids. Germline CDR1 is ENHRY and CDR2 is SYGVKD. The CDR3: CAISELGAHNSPLHF. The CDR3 DNA reads TGTGCCATCAGTGAGTTGGGGGCGCATAACTCACCCCTCCACTTT.

This clonotype was counted only a few times. The chain joins TRBV29-1 to TRBJ2-7; D is undetermined. Germline loops: CDR1 SQVTM, CDR2 ANQGSEA. Trimming left V 4 bases short and J 7 bases short, with 26 bases between. The CDR3 is 16 residues long. CDR3 bases: TGCAGCGTTGGGGCTGGGCAGGTCGGAGTCCACAATGAGCAGTACTTC. Residues: CSVGAGQVGVHNEQYF.

This chain uses TRBV18 with TRBJ1-5; D gene ambiguous. Trimming removed 8 bases from V and 0 bases from J, with 17 bases in between. The CDR3 consists of 16 residues. The germline V gene encodes CDR1 KGHSH and CDR2 LQKENI. The DNA for the CDR3 is TGTGCCAGCACGCCACCGGGAGGAAATAGCAATCAGCCCCAGCATTTT. This sequence encodes CASTPPGGNSNQPQHF.

This chain connects TRBV5-1 to TRBJ2-7; 10 nucleotides agree with TRBD2. Unmatched junction bases numbered 11, after V lost 2 bases and J lost 0 bases. The CDR3 runs 18 residues. Germline V lookup: CDR1 SGHRS, CDR2 YFSETQ. The CDR3 DNA reads TGCGCCAGCAGCTTCCTAGCGGGGGAGACTTCAAACTCCTACGAGCAGTACTTC. It specifies CASSFLAGETSNSYEQYF. Supplemented by reference TRBV5-1 and TRBJ2-7, the full variable domain reads KAGVTQTPRYLIKTRGQQVTLSCSPISGHRSVSWYQQTPGQGLQFLFEYFSETQRNKGNFPGRFSGRQFSNSRSEMNVSTLELGDSALYLCASSFLAGETSNSYEQYFGPGTRLTVT.

This rearrangement joins TRBV27 to TRBJ2-5; no clear D gene. The CDR3 is 14 amino acids. V was shortened by 5 bases and J by 1 base, with 11 bases between the two germline ends. Looked up from germline, CDR1 is MNHEY and CDR2 is SMNVEV (reference sequence). The CDR3, as DNA: TGTGCCAGCAGTCCTGCGACGGGCCAAGAGACCCAGTACTTC. It encodes CASSPATGQETQYF.

The J gene is TRBJ2-6, the V gene TRBV18, with TRBD1 matching 7 bases. From germline, CDR1 is KGHSH and CDR2 LQKENI. Trimming removed 3 bases from V and 2 bases from J; junction bases left unmatched: 7. The length of the CDR3 is 17 residues. The CDR3 DNA reads TGTGCCAGCTCACCCGACAGGGAAGGCACTGGGGCCAACGTCCTGACTTTC. This translates into CASSPDREGTGANVLTF.

The chain employs TRBV6-2 or TRBV6-3 and TRBJ2-1; TRBD2 might be the D (6 bases). Germline CDR1 reads MNHEY; CDR2 reads SVGEGT. The CDR3 is 14 amino acids. The V end was cut by 8 bases, the J end by 4 bases, with 15 bases between. DNA for the CDR3: TGTGCCAGCGGATTTGCTGGGACTTACAATGAGCAGTTCTTC. Translated, it gives CASGFAGTYNEQFF.